These 26 T cell receptor beta chains were all obtained from the same sample, sequenced in a study of T cell repertoires in cytomegalovirus infection (dated by TCRdb to the late 2010s). Sequencing took place on an Illumina HiSeq 1500. TCRdb applied fastp at Q25 and MiXCR to the public reads, then kept only in-frame beta chains. Entries that share a CDR3 protein sequence are merged under the most common genes and DNA. This sample gives more than 50,000 distinct CDR3 sequences in total; roughly 32% of them show up just once. The ten top clones hold nearly 70% of the sample. Their antigens remain unidentified. The sample taken for sequencing was PBMCs, sequenced either directly or after in vitro stimulation (not recorded which). Source of these receptors: a human donor in good health (CMV status not recorded). Some clones in this sample may be carry-over from other donors' samples.

This clonotype came up once. CDR3 protein: CASSLVPGTVYEQYF. Here the CDR3 DNA reads TGTGCCAGCAGCCTCGTACCCGGGACTGTATACGAGCAGTACTTC. The chain couples TRBV7-6 to TRBJ2-7; a possible D gene is TRBD2 (6 bases). The CDR3 runs to 15 residues. V shed 5 bases and J shed 4 bases, with 18 bases lying between them. Germline CDR1 and CDR2: SGHVS and FNYEAQ.

This chain joins TRBV2 and TRBJ1-1; 7 bases fit TRBD1. This CDR3 has 15 amino acids. CDR1 and CDR2 from the germline V gene are SNHLY and FYNNEI. V was clipped by 3 bases and J by 4 bases; unmatched bases: 8. The chain's CDR3 is CASSEEGRGTTEAFF. The CDR3 bases are TGTGCCAGCAGTGAGGAGGGCAGGGGGACCACTGAAGCTTTCTTT.

The CDR3 nucleotides read TGTGCCAGCAGCGTCGGACAGCCCCAGCATTTT. Residues: CASSVGQPQHF. The gene calls are TRBV12-3 or TRBV12-4 and TRBJ1-5; D gene ambiguous. V gave up 6 bases and J gave up 7 bases, with 7 bases separating them. CDR3 size: 11 residues.

The sample holds many counts of this clonotype. The CDR3 DNA is TGTGCCAGCAGCTTAAGTGAGCGGGAGGTGACAGATACGCAGTATTTT. Protein product: CASSLSEREVTDTQYF. The chain combines TRBV7-2 with TRBJ2-3; 9 nucleotides align to TRBD2. The V and J ends lost 2 bases and 3 bases, in that order; junction bases with no gene match: 6. The germline V gene encodes CDR1 SGHTA and CDR2 FQGNSA. This CDR3 comprises 16 residues.

Only one count was recorded for this clonotype. The genes are TRBV20-1 and TRBJ2-3; 7 bases map to TRBD2. The CDR3 totals 12 residues. Germline V lookup: CDR1 DFQATT, CDR2 SNEGSKA (reference sequence). V was pared by 4 bases and J by 12 bases, with 10 bases of the junction left unmatched. The chain's CDR3 is CSATFAGDRQYF. CDR3 bases: TGCAGTGCTACCTTCGCGGGAGATCGTCAGTATTTT.

By share, this clonotype counts as medium-sized (0.01 to 0.1%). The chain is built from TRBV4-3 and TRBJ2-1; tentative D call: TRBD1 (6 bases). The CDR3 extends over 16 amino acids. CDR1 is LGHNA and CDR2 is YSLEER in the germline V gene. With 0 bases removed from V and 4 bases from J, the gap between germline ends came to 13 bases. CDR3 nucleotides: TGCGCCAGCAGCCAAGAGGGGGACAATGCATACAATGAGCAGTTCTTC. Protein: CASSQEGDNAYNEQFF.

V is TRBV6-1 and J is TRBJ2-3; 9 nucleotides align to TRBD2. V was pared by 10 bases and J by 2 bases, with 13 bases of the junction left unmatched. This CDR3 comprises 16 residues. The V gene's germline CDR1 is MNHNS and CDR2 SASEGT. Here the CDR3 reads CATKRGTSTSTDTQYF. CDR3 nucleotide sequence: TGTGCCACCAAAAGGGGGACTAGCACTTCCACAGATACGCAGTATTTT.

This clonotype was picked up many times. The V call is TRBV7-2, the J call TRBJ2-1; D might be TRBD1 (5 bases). The germline V gene encodes CDR1 SGHTA and CDR2 FQGNSA. V dropped 8 bases and J dropped 6 bases, with 23 bases sitting between them. This CDR3 contains 16 residues. DNA of the CDR3: TGTGCCAGCTCTCCCCCTTTAGGGGTAAATATCAATGAGCAGTTCTTC. Its protein is CASSPPLGVNINEQFF.

V gene TRBV20-1 combines with J gene TRBJ2-7; the D gene is possibly TRBD2 (6 bases). From germline, CDR1 is DFQATT and CDR2 SNEGSKA (reference sequence). V lost 3 bases, J lost 2 bases, and 11 bases lay in between. CDR3 length equals 13 residues. The CDR3: CSARRGGAYEQYF. CDR3 coding DNA: TGCAGTGCTAGGCGCGGAGGGGCCTACGAGCAGTACTTC.

The chain combines TRBV19 with TRBJ2-7; TRBD2 agrees at 8 bases. The ends lost 10 bases at V and 6 bases at J; junction bases unmatched: 14. Germline assignment: CDR1 LNHDA and CDR2 SQIVND (reference sequence). The CDR3 has 14 amino acids. The CDR3 loop is CATSGGGRWREQYF. The DNA of the CDR3 is TGTGCCACCTCCGGCGGGGGGCGCTGGCGCGAGCAGTACTTC.

In this sample, this clonotype turned up many times. The chain employs TRBV7-2 and TRBJ1-5; D is undetermined. The V gene's germline CDR1 is SGHTA and CDR2 FQGNSA. The CDR3 totals 13 residues. Deletions cut 2 bases from V and 7 bases from J, with 9 bases between. CDR3 DNA sequence: TGTGCCAGCAGCTTAATCCTAGACCAGCCCCAGCATTTT. Translated, it gives CASSLILDQPQHF.

The rearrangement uses TRBV5-6 and TRBJ2-3; no definite D call. The CDR3 is 15 amino acids. Germline V gene data show CDR1 as SGHDT and CDR2 as YYEEEE. Trimming took 4 bases from V and 0 from J, leaving 12 bases between them. The CDR3 is CASSLYSSSTDTQYF. The CDR3 bases are TGTGCCAGCAGCCTCTATAGCTCTAGCACAGATACGCAGTATTTT.

This clonotype has at least ten counts. The chain joins TRBV27 to TRBJ2-1; D not certain. The CDR3 is 15 residues long. Trimming removed 3 bases at V and 2 bases at J, with 11 bases between. The germline V gene encodes CDR1 MNHEY and CDR2 SMNVEV (reference sequence). CDR3: CASSFSGFAYNEQFF. The DNA of the CDR3 is TGTGCCAGCAGTTTCTCGGGCTTCGCCTACAATGAGCAGTTCTTC.

This clonotype showed up many times. The chain employs TRBV7-2 and TRBJ2-3, with a weak D call TRBD2 (6 bases). Per the germline V gene, CDR1 is SGHTA and CDR2 is FQGNSA. Trimming removed 3 bases at V and 10 bases at J, with 20 bases between. The length of the CDR3 is 15 residues. CDR3 nucleotide sequence: TGTGCCAGCAGCTTGGGGGGTTCCCGCTTGGGATCGCAGTATTTT. This codes for CASSLGGSRLGSQYF. Full variable domain (rest looked up from reference TRBV7-2 and TRBJ2-3): GAGVSQSPSNKVTEKGKDVELRCDPISGHTALYWYRQSLGQGLEFLIYFQGNSAPDKSGLPSDRFSAERTGGSVSTLTIQRTQQEDSAVYLCASSLGGSRLGSQYFGPGTRLTVL.

The chain links TRBV7-6 to TRBJ2-6; D is undetermined. V lost 11 bases and J lost 0, with 8 bases in between. The CDR3 runs to 13 residues. CDR1 is SGHVS, CDR2 FNYEAQ, per germline. The DNA for the CDR3 is TGTGCCTCGAAGAGCTCTGGGGCCAACGTCCTGACTTTC. This encodes CASKSSGANVLTF. Using reference TRBV7-6 and TRBJ2-6 for the parts outside the CDR3, the full variable domain is GAGVSQSPRYKVTKRGQDVALRCDPISGHVSLYWYRQALGQGPEFLTYFNYEAQQDKSGLPNDRFSAERPEGSISTLTIQRTEQRDSAMYRCASKSSGANVLTFGAGSRLTVL.

The chain couples TRBV20-1 to TRBJ2-5, with D maybe TRBD1 (6 bases). The V gene lost 0 bases and the J gene lost 3 bases, with 20 bases spanning the gap. The CDR3 is 17 amino acids. Germline V gene data show CDR1 as DFQATT and CDR2 as SNEGSKA (reference sequence). The CDR3 sequence is CSARDEWGPETEETQYF. The CDR3 DNA reads TGCAGTGCTAGAGATGAGTGGGGGCCCGAAACCGAAGAGACCCAGTACTTC.

The V and J genes are TRBV20-1 and TRBJ1-5; TRBD1 is a possible D gene (6 bases). The germline V and J ends were trimmed by 0 bases and 6 bases, with 15 bases remaining between them. Germline loops: CDR1 DFQATT, CDR2 SNEGSKA (reference sequence). The CDR3 is 15 amino acids. CDR3 DNA: TGCAGTGCTAGAGACGATGGGACATCGCGTCAGCCCCAGCATTTT. Protein: CSARDDGTSRQPQHF.

This clonotype was seen a handful of times. This chain uses TRBV7-2 with TRBJ2-2; D not certain. Germline CDR1 is SGHTA and CDR2 is FQGNSA. CDR3 size: 14 residues. V lost 3 bases to trimming and J lost 0 bases, with 5 bases between them. The CDR3 nucleotides are TGTGCCAGCAGCTTCTGGGCGAACACCGGGGAGCTGTTTTTT. Translated: CASSFWANTGELFF.

The rearrangement links TRBV28 to TRBJ2-5; 11 nucleotides agree with TRBD2. Germline V CDR1 and CDR2: MDHEN, SYDVKM. CDR3 length equals 17 residues. V lost 7 bases and J lost 5; bases outside the gene matches: 15. CDR3 nucleotide sequence: TGTGCCAGCAATCGGGGGCTAGCGGGGGGCCGGGAGGAGACCCAGTACTTC. Its translation: CASNRGLAGGREETQYF.

This clonotype has just a few counts. The chain joins TRBV6-6 to TRBJ2-7; D ambiguous. Germline CDR1 and CDR2: MNHNY and SVGAGI (reference sequence). The CDR3 length is 12 residues. V was pared by 5 bases and J by 3 bases, with 8 bases between. The CDR3 region is CASSGRNYEQYF. The CDR3 coding sequence is TGTGCCAGCAGTGGGCGGAACTACGAGCAGTACTTC.

This rearrangement joins TRBV19 to TRBJ1-2, with D possibly matching TRBD1 (5 bases). CDR1 is LNHDA, CDR2 SQIVND, per germline (reference sequence). This CDR3 contains 13 residues. The V and J ends lost 5 bases and 10 bases respectively, with 17 bases between them. The CDR3 DNA reads TGTGCCAGTAGTCCCGGGGGGTTTGCCGACTACACCTTC. As protein: CASSPGGFADYTF.

This clonotype was seen a few times. This chain links TRBV7-6 with TRBJ2-7, with a tentative D call TRBD1 (6 bases). V dropped 1 base and J dropped 0 bases, with 13 bases sitting between them. This CDR3 has 16 residues. Germline V gene sequence: CDR1 SGHVS, CDR2 FNYEAQ. The CDR3 nucleotides are TGTGCCAGCAGCTTAGGGTACAGGGATAGCTCCTACGAGCAGTACTTC. It yields the protein CASSLGYRDSSYEQYF.

In this sample, this clonotype turned up a few times. The chain employs TRBV11-2 and TRBJ2-7; tentative D call: TRBD2 (5 bases). Per germline, CDR1 SGHAT and CDR2 FQNNGV. The germline V and J ends were trimmed by 5 bases and 1 base, with 12 bases remaining between them. The CDR3 has 14 amino acids. In DNA form, the CDR3 reads TGTGCCAGCAGCCGAAACGGGATTTCCTACGAGCAGTACTTC. Amino acid sequence: CASSRNGISYEQYF.

V gene TRBV4-3 combines with J gene TRBJ2-7, with D perhaps TRBD2 (5 bases). Germline lookup yields CDR1 LGHNA and CDR2 YSLEER. The CDR3 runs 13 residues. Between the trimmed V and J ends, which lost 0 bases and 3 bases, there was a span of 6 bases. The CDR3 DNA is TGCGCCAGCAGCCAAGATCGGGACTACGAGCAGTACTTC. This translates into CASSQDRDYEQYF.

The gene calls are TRBV4-1 and TRBJ1-1; 10 nucleotides agree with TRBD1. Germline CDR1 reads MGHRA; CDR2 reads YSYEKL. V shed 2 bases and J 5 bases; nucleotides not matched to a gene: 8. The CDR3 extends over 16 amino acids. The CDR3 is CASSQRSDRGRTEAFF. The CDR3 DNA follows: TGCGCCAGCAGCCAACGCTCGGACAGGGGGAGGACTGAAGCTTTCTTT.

This chain joins TRBV18 and TRBJ1-2; TRBD1 agrees at 9 bases. The V and J ends lost 3 bases and 6 bases, in that order; junction bases with no gene match: 5. CDR1 is KGHSH and CDR2 is LQKENI in the germline V gene. The length of the CDR3 is 14 residues. The DNA for the CDR3 is TGTGCCAGCTCACCGGGACAGGGAGTGGATGGCTACACCTTC. The encoded protein is CASSPGQGVDGYTF.